Listed below are T cell receptor beta chains from one sample, sequenced in a study of blood T cell repertoires in COVID-19. Profiling relied on immunoSEQ multiplex PCR, and the TCRdb table lists in-frame clones only, not all of them. This sample has about 260,000 clones; around 89% occur once, and the top ten carry 2.4%. Material for sequencing was PBMCs or T cells enriched from blood (not recorded which). These receptors all come from a woman between 18 and 30 years old who had recovered from COVID-19. Both conserved end residues are part of each CDR3. The D gene is left open where the match is weak. Clone sizes are given selectively: once, few, many, or a class where the clone is expanded.

CDR3nt | CDR3aa | abundance | d_gene | v_gene | len | j_gene
TGTGCCAGCAGTTCATTGGGCACAGTCGGGGTCTCGAGCAATCAGCCCCAGCATTTT | CASSSLGTVGVSSNQPQHF | - | - | TRBV28 | 19 | TRBJ1-5
TGTGCCAGCTCCCACGAGGGAGGGACTAGCACAGATACGCAGTATTTT | CASSHEGGTSTDTQYF | - | TRBD2 | TRBV18 | 16 | TRBJ2-3
TGTGCCAGCACTGGGCAGGGCTATGGAAACACCATATATTTT | CASTGQGYGNTIYF | once | - | TRBV9 | 14 | TRBJ1-3
TGTGCCAGCAGCTTAGCGGGGGAAGTAGGTCAGCCCCAGCATTTT | CASSLAGEVGQPQHF | - | - | TRBV11-2 | 15 | TRBJ1-5
TGTGCCAGCAGCTTGGACCCTAGCGGGGGGGGGAGCACAGATACGCAGTATTTT | CASSLDPSGGGSTDTQYF | once | TRBD2 | TRBV5-6 | 18 | TRBJ2-3
TGTGCCAGCAAACCCAACGGTGCCTATGGCTACACCTTC | CASKPNGAYGYTF | - | - | TRBV6-5 | 13 | TRBJ1-2
TGTGCCAGCAGCGCAGTGGAGCGGAATGAAAAACTGTTTTTT | CASSAVERNEKLFF | - | - | TRBV5-4 | 14 | TRBJ1-4
TGCGCCAGCAACCTAGACCACAATGAGCAGTTCTTC | CASNLDHNEQFF | - | - | TRBV5-1 | 12 | TRBJ2-1
TGCGCCAGCAGCCCTTTAGCGGGGGGAGGAGAGACCCAGTACTTC | CASSPLAGGGETQYF | - | TRBD2 | TRBV4-1 | 15 | TRBJ2-5
TGCGCCAGCAGCCTTAGCGTGGCCGGGGAGCTGTTTTTT | CASSLSVAGELFF | - | - | TRBV5-1 | 13 | TRBJ2-2
TGTGCCAGCAGCGCCCGACCGGGGGAAAAACTGTTTTTT | CASSARPGEKLFF | - | - | TRBV7-3 | 13 | TRBJ1-4
TGCGCCAGCAGCTTGGATCTCGGAAACACCATATATTTT | CASSLDLGNTIYF | once | - | TRBV5-1 | 13 | TRBJ1-3
TGTGCCAGCAGCCAAGTCTCCGGGACTAATTCAAGATTTGGCTACACCTTC | CASSQVSGTNSRFGYTF | - | - | TRBV3-1/TRBV3-2 | 17 | TRBJ1-2
TGCGCCAGCAGCTTGGCCGGGACAGGGATGGCCGGGGAGCTGTTTTTT | CASSLAGTGMAGELFF | - | TRBD1 | TRBV5-1 | 16 | TRBJ2-2
TGTGCCAGCAGCTTAGCGGGACAGGGGATCAACAATGAGCAGTTCTTC | CASSLAGQGINNEQFF | - | TRBD1 | TRBV11-2 | 16 | TRBJ2-1
TGTGCCAGCAGCTTAGTAGGGGGATCTTACAATGAGCAGTTCTTC | CASSLVGGSYNEQFF | - | - | TRBV11-3 | 15 | TRBJ2-1
TGTGCCAGCAGTTCACCCACCCTAACGGAGACCCAGTACTTC | CASSSPTLTETQYF | - | - | TRBV28 | 14 | TRBJ2-5
TGTGCCAGCAGTTCTAGCGGGGGCCGAGAAGATACGCAGTATTTT | CASSSSGGREDTQYF | - | TRBD2 | TRBV28 | 15 | TRBJ2-3
TGTGCCAGCAGCCACAACTGGGACACCAACTATGGCTACACCTTC | CASSHNWDTNYGYTF | - | - | TRBV5-4 | 15 | TRBJ1-2
TGCGCCAGCAGTAACCTGGACAGTTTCGGGGCCAACGTCCTGACTTTC | CASSNLDSFGANVLTF | - | - | TRBV10-1 | 16 | TRBJ2-6
TGTGCCAGCAGCCAAGAAGCTAGCGGGGGGTCTGAGCAGTACTTC | CASSQEASGGSEQYF | - | TRBD2 | TRBV3-1/TRBV3-2 | 15 | TRBJ2-7
TGTGCCAGCGCATTACAGGGGGCCGGGGAGCTGTTTTTT | CASALQGAGELFF | - | TRBD1 | TRBV2 | 13 | TRBJ2-2
TGTGCCAGCAGCTCACGGTTTGCAGATACGCAGTATTTT | CASSSRFADTQYF | - | - | TRBV7-9 | 13 | TRBJ2-3
TGTGCCAGCAGTGAATATTTTCAGGATAACTATGGCTACACCTTC | CASSEYFQDNYGYTF | - | - | TRBV25-1 | 15 | TRBJ1-2
TGTGCCAGCAGCCGCTATGACAGTTCCTATGGCTACACCTTC | CASSRYDSSYGYTF | - | - | TRBV6-5 | 14 | TRBJ1-2
TGTGCCAGCTCTCGAGTGAACACTGAAGCTTTCTTT | CASSRVNTEAFF | - | - | TRBV18 | 12 | TRBJ1-1
TGTGCCAGCAGTTTGGTCCAGGGGTTGCACGAGCAGTACTTC | CASSLVQGLHEQYF | - | - | TRBV27 | 14 | TRBJ2-7
TGTGCCAGCAGCTTAGGGGCAGGGACTGAAGCTTTCTTT | CASSLGAGTEAFF | - | - | TRBV11-2 | 13 | TRBJ1-1
TGTGCCAGCAGCCAAGAGCAGCGCGAGCAGGGTGACGGGGAGCTGTTTTTT | CASSQEQREQGDGELFF | - | - | TRBV3-1/TRBV3-2 | 17 | TRBJ2-2
TGTGCCACCAGCAGAGATCAATTACGCAGGGGCTCTGGGGCCAACGTCCTGACTTTC | CATSRDQLRRGSGANVLTF | - | - | TRBV15 | 19 | TRBJ2-6
TGTGCCAGCAGTTCGACAGGGAGGCCGACGTACTCACCCCTCCACTTT | CASSSTGRPTYSPLHF | few | TRBD1 | TRBV27 | 16 | TRBJ1-6
TGTGCCAGCAGTTCCGGACTAGTGGGCACAGATACGCAGTATTTT | CASSSGLVGTDTQYF | - | TRBD2 | TRBV27 | 15 | TRBJ2-3
TGTGCCAGCATGGGACAGGGGAACTCACCCCTCCACTTT | CASMGQGNSPLHF | - | TRBD1 | TRBV2 | 13 | TRBJ1-6
TGTGCCAGCAGTTTGGCAGGATTCACTGAAGCTTTCTTT | CASSLAGFTEAFF | - | - | TRBV27 | 13 | TRBJ1-1
TGTGCCAGCAGCTTATCGCAGGGCGGCGAGCAGTACTTC | CASSLSQGGEQYF | - | - | TRBV7-6 | 13 | TRBJ2-7
TGTGCCTCAGGAAGGGCAGGGGTAAGCAACGAGCAGTACTTC | CASGRAGVSNEQYF | - | - | TRBV6-5 | 14 | TRBJ2-7
TGTGCCAGCAGCCGACAGGGGGTGAACACTGAAGCTTTCTTT | CASSRQGVNTEAFF | - | TRBD1 | TRBV6-5 | 14 | TRBJ1-1